Listed here are 27 T cell receptor beta chains from one sample, sequenced in a study of response to subunit inactivated influenza vaccine. TCRdb redid the calling of the RT-PCR reads with MiXCR, one entry per CDR3 protein. This sample has hundreds of thousands of distinct CDR3 sequences, with around a sixth found just once. The specimen was PBMCs from blood, collected 11 to 12 days after vaccination. The source is a man aged 50-59 years who received an inactivated influenza vaccine.

Only a few counts were recorded for this clonotype. The chain uses TRBV10-1 and TRBJ2-3, with D perhaps TRBD1 (6 bases). Germline V lookup: CDR1 WNHNN, CDR2 SYGVQD (reference sequence). The CDR3 is 15 residues long. Between the trimmed V and J ends, which lost 4 bases and 2 bases, there was a span of 13 bases. Here the CDR3 reads CASSVWTDNTDTQYF. In DNA, the CDR3 is TGCGCCAGCAGTGTTTGGACAGACAACACAGATACGCAGTATTTT.

This clonotype was seen only a few times. V is TRBV4-2 and J is TRBJ2-7, with TRBD1 as a possible D gene (6 bases). Germline assignment: CDR1 LGHNA and CDR2 YNFKEQ. This CDR3 contains 14 residues. Trimming removed 1 base at V and 5 bases at J, with 12 bases between. The DNA of the CDR3 is TGTGCCAGCAGCCAAGTTGGCGCAGGGGACGAGCAGTACTTC. It codes for CASSQVGAGDEQYF.

This rearrangement joins TRBV15 to TRBJ2-6, with 10 bases matching TRBD1. The length of the CDR3 is 19 residues. Germline assignment: CDR1 LNHNV and CDR2 YYDKDF (reference sequence). V was clipped by 0 bases and J by 0 bases; unmatched bases: 5. The CDR3 spells CATSRDWGTGDSGANVLTF. For the CDR3, the DNA is TGTGCCACCAGCAGAGATTGGGGGACAGGGGACTCTGGGGCCAACGTCCTGACTTTC.

This sequence joins TRBV28 and TRBJ2-5; D remains ambiguous. This CDR3 has 18 residues. Germline-derived CDR1 and CDR2 are MDHEN and SYDVKM. V gave up 6 bases and J gave up 2 bases, with 25 bases separating them. The CDR3 loop reads CASSFLGPGRVGQETQYF. CDR3 DNA sequence: TGTGCCAGCAGCTTCCTCGGACCGGGCCGGGTTGGGCAAGAGACCCAGTACTTC.

The chain employs TRBV12-3 or TRBV12-4 and TRBJ1-5; no clear D. V was shortened by 2 bases and J by 2 bases, with 10 bases between the two germline ends. The CDR3 has 15 amino acids. CDR3 region: CASSLRVTGNQPQHF. DNA of the CDR3: TGTGCCAGCAGTTTAAGGGTAACGGGCAATCAGCCCCAGCATTTT.

The chain combines TRBV4-3 with TRBJ2-7; D is perhaps TRBD2 (6 bases). Trimming took 1 base from V and 6 from J, leaving 19 bases between them. Germline loops: CDR1 LGHNA, CDR2 YSLEER. CDR3 length: 16 amino acids. This chain's CDR3 is CASSQAGTGKVGEQYF. Written as DNA, the CDR3 is TGCGCCAGCAGCCAAGCCGGGACTGGGAAGGTTGGCGAGCAGTACTTC.

This clonotype was observed a handful of times. This chain uses TRBV7-2 with TRBJ2-7; 10 nucleotides line up with TRBD1. CDR1 SGHTA and CDR2 FQGNSA come from the germline V gene. The CDR3 is 15 amino acids. V shed 5 bases and J 3 bases; nucleotides not matched to a gene: 7. The CDR3: CASSARDRGFYEQYF. Written as DNA, the CDR3 is TGTGCCAGCAGCGCCCGGGACAGGGGTTTCTACGAGCAGTACTTC.

J is TRBJ2-7 and V is TRBV28, with TRBD1 identical over 8 bases. The germline V gene encodes CDR1 MDHEN and CDR2 SYDVKM. The CDR3 runs 14 residues. V dropped 6 bases and J dropped 0; count of bases not matched to a gene: 4. The CDR3 bases are TGTGCCAGCAGCAACAGGGGGAGCTCCTACGAGCAGTACTTC. Its translation: CASSNRGSSYEQYF.

This clonotype was detected only a few times. This chain links TRBV6-6 with TRBJ1-2; 8 bases line up with TRBD1. V gave up 8 bases and J gave up 3 bases; unmatched junction bases: 5. The germline V gene encodes CDR1 MNHNY and CDR2 SVGAGI (reference sequence). The CDR3 has 13 residues. CDR3 DNA: TGTGCCAGCCGCGAGACAGGGGACTATGGCTACACCTTC. Encoded protein: CASRETGDYGYTF.

This clonotype came up a few times. The chain is built from TRBV20-1 and TRBJ2-2; a possible D gene is TRBD1 (5 bases). The CDR3 is made up of 14 amino acids. Trimming removed 1 base at V and 2 bases at J, with 8 bases between. The V gene's germline CDR1 is DFQATT and CDR2 SNEGSKA (reference sequence). CDR3 region: CSARGQLNTGELFF. In DNA, the CDR3 is TGCAGTGCTAGAGGACAGCTAAACACCGGGGAGCTGTTTTTT.

The chain recombines TRBV20-1 with TRBJ2-1; 11 positions match TRBD2. V was clipped by 3 bases and J by 6 bases; unmatched bases: 10. In germline, CDR1 is DFQATT, CDR2 SNEGSKA (reference sequence). The CDR3 has 16 amino acids. The CDR3 coding sequence is TGCAGTGCTAGTAGGTTAGCGGGAGGGCCGAGCAATGAGCAGTTCTTC. Amino acids: CSASRLAGGPSNEQFF.

This clonotype has just a few counts. The rearrangement joins TRBV7-2 to TRBJ2-3, with a tentative D call TRBD1 (5 bases). Germline CDR1 and CDR2: SGHTA and FQGNSA. V was pared by 4 bases and J by 0 bases, with 8 bases between. The CDR3 spans 14 residues. This chain's CDR3 is CASSYRQSTDTQYF. The CDR3, as DNA: TGTGCCAGCAGCTACAGACAGAGCACAGATACGCAGTATTTT.

This clonotype was counted only a few times. CDR3 coding DNA: TGCAGTGCTGGTCCGGGGGGAGGGGATACGCAGTATTTT. Translation gives CSAGPGGGDTQYF. The gene calls are TRBV20-1 and TRBJ2-3; 7 bases agree with TRBD2. The junction had 8 bases not matched to a gene; V was cut back by 5 bases and J by 6 bases. Germline V lookup: CDR1 DFQATT, CDR2 SNEGSKA (reference sequence). This CDR3 spans 13 amino acids.

This CDR3 is CSARAHASYEQYF. The CDR3 region has the DNA TGCAGTGCCCGGGCCCACGCGTCCTACGAGCAGTACTTC. The V gene is TRBV20-1, the J gene TRBJ2-7; no firm D call. CDR3 size: 13 residues. Germline V gives CDR1 DFQATT, CDR2 SNEGSKA (reference sequence). V was trimmed by 6 bases and J by 1 base, leaving 13 bases between them.

The V and J genes are TRBV24-1 and TRBJ2-3; 11 nucleotides align to TRBD2. The J segment lost 2 bases and the V segment lost 3 bases, leaving 6 bases of the junction unmatched. In germline, CDR1 is KGHDR, CDR2 SFDVKD. The CDR3 contains 17 residues. CDR3 bases: TGTGCCACCAGTGATATGGGACTAGCGGATCACACAGATACGCAGTATTTT. It specifies CATSDMGLADHTDTQYF.

This clonotype has only a few counts. J is TRBJ2-1 and V is TRBV7-2; 8 nucleotides match TRBD1. Trimming cost V 4 bases and J 4 bases; bases outside gene matches: 9. The CDR3 covers 16 residues. Germline CDR1 and CDR2: SGHTA and FQGNSA. DNA for the CDR3: TGTGCCAGCAGCTCCTCCGGGACAGGAGTTTACAATGAGCAGTTCTTC. Translating it yields CASSSSGTGVYNEQFF.

The sample holds a few counts of this clonotype. The chain is built from TRBV6-5 and TRBJ2-1; D might be TRBD2 (7 bases). The CDR3 has 16 residues. Germline assignment: CDR1 MNHEY and CDR2 SVGAGI. V gave up 2 bases and J gave up 2 bases, with 13 bases separating them. CDR3 coding DNA: TGTGCCAGCAGTTACGGCTCGGGGGGCCCCTACAATGAGCAGTTCTTC. This encodes CASSYGSGGPYNEQFF.

This chain uses TRBV7-2 with TRBJ2-3; D may be TRBD2 (6 bases). Trimming stripped 5 bases from V and 2 bases from J, with 8 bases between. CDR1 is SGHTA and CDR2 is FQGNSA in the germline V gene. The CDR3 consists of 13 residues. CDR3 DNA sequence: TGTGCCAGCAGCCAGCGGGCCACAGATACGCAGTATTTT. It translates to CASSQRATDTQYF.

The chain links TRBV10-3 to TRBJ2-2; 10 nucleotides match TRBD2. Trimming removed 3 bases from V and 7 bases from J; junction bases left unmatched: 5. CDR1 is ENHRY and CDR2 is SYGVKD in the germline V gene. The CDR3 runs to 15 residues. The CDR3 DNA sequence: TGTGCCATCAGTGATAGCGGGGGGCACGGCGGGGAGCTGTTTTTT. Its translation: CAISDSGGHGGELFF.

This rearrangement joins TRBV12-3 or TRBV12-4 to TRBJ2-3; 8 bases fit TRBD2. There are 13 residues in the CDR3. V was clipped by 9 bases and J by 5 bases; unmatched bases: 7. The CDR3, as DNA: TGTGCCAGTTCGGGACTAGGTGGAGATACGCAGTATTTT. Protein: CASSGLGGDTQYF.

This clonotype turned up a few times. V usage is TRBV6-5 and J usage is TRBJ1-1; 9 bases agree with TRBD1. After removal of 4 bases from V and 0 bases from J, the junction contained 3 bases not matched to a gene. Germline CDR1 MNHEY, CDR2 SVGAGI. The CDR3 spans 15 residues. This CDR3 is CASSSQGAVNTEAFF. DNA for the CDR3: TGTGCCAGCAGTTCACAGGGGGCGGTGAACACTGAAGCTTTCTTT.

There are a few counts of this clonotype. The J gene is TRBJ1-6, the V gene TRBV7-8; D is ambiguous. Germline-derived CDR1 and CDR2 are SGHVS and FQNEAQ. Trimming left V 2 bases short and J 9 bases short, with 11 bases between. The CDR3 covers 14 residues. CDR3 sequence (DNA): TGTGCCAGCAGCTTACCGTCTGAATTTTCACCCCTCCACTTT. This gives the protein CASSLPSEFSPLHF. The whole variable domain, filled in from reference TRBV7-8 and TRBJ1-6, reads GAGVSQSPRYKVAKRGQDVALRCDPISGHVSLFWYQQALGQGPEFLTYFQNEAQLDKSGLPSDRFFAERPEGSVSTLKIQRTQQEDSAVYLCASSLPSEFSPLHFGNGTRLTVT.

This clonotype was seen more than once but under ten times. V gene TRBV12-3 or TRBV12-4 combines with J gene TRBJ2-2, with D possibly TRBD2 on 7 matching bases. The CDR3 totals 15 residues. V dropped 3 bases and J dropped 6 bases, with 14 bases sitting between them. In DNA form, the CDR3 reads TGTGCCAGCAGTTTCGGGGGGCGCCGTGCCGGGGAGCTGTTTTTT. Translation gives CASSFGGRRAGELFF.

J is TRBJ2-7 and V is TRBV20-1; TRBD2 might be the D (6 bases). Germline V gene data show CDR1 as DFQATT and CDR2 as SNEGSKA (reference sequence). The CDR3 sequence is 14 residues long. Trimming took off 6 bases at V and 1 base at J, with 16 bases between the two ends. CDR3 sequence: CSANGGDLSYEQYF. For the CDR3, the DNA is TGCAGTGCAAATGGCGGGGACCTTTCCTACGAGCAGTACTTC.

The V gene is TRBV4-3, the J gene TRBJ1-6, with D tentatively TRBD1 (5 bases). This CDR3 contains 15 residues. The germline V and J ends were trimmed by 3 bases and 7 bases, with 13 bases remaining between them. Germline CDR1 reads LGHNA; CDR2 reads YSLEER. CDR3 protein: CASSQERGLNSPLHF. CDR3 nucleotide sequence: TGCGCCAGCAGCCAGGAGAGGGGATTGAATTCACCCCTCCACTTT.

The chain employs TRBV5-1 and TRBJ2-5, with D possibly TRBD2 on 5 matching bases. Germline assignment: CDR1 SGHRS and CDR2 YFSETQ. This CDR3 has 15 amino acids. V shed 0 bases and J shed 1 base, with 10 bases lying between them. CDR3 DNA: TGCGCCAGCAGCTTGGAAGTAGGGAGCCAAGAGACCCAGTACTTC. Translation: CASSLEVGSQETQYF.

CDR3 sequence: CASSYLPGRLGVDVGSYYEQYF. For the CDR3, the DNA is TGTGCCAGCAGTTATTTGCCGGGACGGTTGGGAGTCGACGTAGGGAGTTACTACGAGCAGTACTTC. The V gene is TRBV6-2 or TRBV6-3, the J gene TRBJ2-7; D tentatively reads TRBD1 or TRBD2 (5 bases each). CDR1 is MNHEY and CDR2 is SVGEGT in the germline V gene. CDR3 length: 22 amino acids. V gave up 3 bases and J gave up 3 bases, with 36 bases separating them.